These 15 T cell receptor beta chains originate from one sample sequenced in a study of shared clonotypes between healthy human individuals. The data were produced by immunoSEQ multiplex PCR, yet TCRdb's version contains in-frame clones alone and is incomplete. The table records over a million clones, 95% to 97% of them present only once. Sequencing was done on a sample of naive CD4+ T cells sorted from blood. Subset defined: CD45RA+ positively selected. The receptors come from a man under 40 in good health.

V usage is TRBV29-1 and J usage is TRBJ2-4, with TRBD2 as a possible D gene (5 bases). Germline V gene lookup returns CDR1 SQVTM and CDR2 ANQGSEA. This CDR3 region has 13 residues. The ends were cut back, 1 base at V and 7 bases at J, with 11 bases in the middle. The CDR3 sequence: CSVEAGNMNIQYF. CDR3 sequence (DNA): TGCAGCGTTGAAGCGGGGAACATGAACATTCAGTACTTC.

The chain uses TRBV27 and TRBJ2-7; D unclear. Trimming cost V 5 bases and J 2 bases, with 4 bases left between them. The CDR3 loop spans 11 amino acids. In germline, CDR1 is MNHEY, CDR2 SMNVEV (reference sequence). CDR3: CASSVTYEQYF. The CDR3 DNA sequence: TGTGCCAGCAGTGTGACCTACGAGCAGTACTTC.

The CDR3 here is CASSELSGNEQFF. The CDR3 DNA reads as TGTGCCAGCAGTGAACTTAGCGGGAATGAGCAGTTCTTC. The V gene is TRBV6-5, the J gene TRBJ2-1, with 7 bases that match TRBD2. From germline, CDR1 is MNHEY and CDR2 SVGAGI. Trimming at V came to 5 bases and at J to 7 bases, leaving 5 bases not matched to a gene. This CDR3 has 13 residues.

This rearrangement joins TRBV19 to TRBJ2-1; D is unclear. The V end was cut by 0 bases, the J end by 5 bases, with 11 bases between. CDR3 length equals 15 residues. Germline V CDR1 and CDR2: LNHDA, SQIVND (reference sequence). Here the CDR3 reads CASSIEGAINNEQFF. In DNA form, the CDR3 reads TGTGCCAGTAGTATAGAAGGAGCTATAAACAATGAGCAGTTCTTC. The complete variable domain, with remaining parts taken from reference TRBV19 and TRBJ2-1, reads DGGITQSPKYLFRKEGQNVTLSCEQNLNHDAMYWYRQDPGQGLRLIYYSQIVNDFQKGDIAEGYSVSREKKESFPLTVTSAQKNPTAFYLCASSIEGAINNEQFFGPGTRLTVL.

V is TRBV10-2 and J is TRBJ2-7, with a weak D call TRBD1 (6 bases). Looked up from germline, CDR1 is WSHSY and CDR2 is SAAADI. V lost 6 bases to trimming and J lost 5 bases, with 14 bases between them. This CDR3 region has 13 residues. CDR3 DNA sequence: TGCGCCAGCAGACCGACAGGTGGAGACGAGCAGTACTTC. Translating gives CASRPTGGDEQYF.

The chain uses TRBV6-1 and TRBJ2-1; the D is unclear. The V gene lost 3 bases and the J gene lost 0 bases, with 12 bases spanning the gap. The CDR3 is 16 amino acids. The germline V gene has CDR1 MNHNS and CDR2 SASEGT. This CDR3 reads CASSEFFIGSYNEQFF. The CDR3 DNA reads as TGTGCCAGCAGTGAGTTTTTCATAGGCTCCTACAATGAGCAGTTCTTC.

The V call is TRBV4-2, the J call TRBJ2-5, with D perhaps matching TRBD2 (6 bases). Trimming stripped 4 bases from V and 4 bases from J, with 16 bases between. The CDR3 loop spans 15 amino acids. CDR1 and CDR2 (germline): LGHNA, YNFKEQ. CDR3 nucleotides: TGTGCCAGCAGCCGCGGGGCGGGAAGAGGAGAGACCCAGTACTTC. Its protein is CASSRGAGRGETQYF.

The rearrangement links TRBV29-1 to TRBJ2-3, with TRBD1 matching 8 bases. This CDR3 is built from 14 residues. V dropped 6 bases and J dropped 3; count of bases not matched to a gene: 8. Germline V gene lookup returns CDR1 SQVTM and CDR2 ANQGSEA. The CDR3 DNA reads TGCAGCGTCCTGGACAGGGCGATAACAGATACGCAGTATTTT. Translating gives CSVLDRAITDTQYF.

The chain carries TRBV5-6 and TRBJ2-7; TRBD1 is a possible D gene (6 bases). Germline-derived CDR1 and CDR2 are SGHDT and YYEEEE. The CDR3 runs 17 residues. Trimming took off 4 bases at V and 0 bases at J, with 20 bases between the two ends. The CDR3 region is CASSTTRPGENSYEQYF. The DNA for the CDR3 is TGTGCCAGCAGCACAACCCGACCAGGGGAAAACTCCTACGAGCAGTACTTC.

V is TRBV6-5 and J is TRBJ2-4; D is uncertain. CDR3 length equals 11 residues. Germline CDR1 is MNHEY and CDR2 is SVGAGI. With 7 bases removed from V and 7 bases from J, the gap between germline ends came to 8 bases. For the CDR3, the DNA is TGTGCCAGCACCGCGAATAACATTCAGTACTTC. Encoded protein: CASTANNIQYF.

The chain is built from TRBV6-5 and TRBJ2-7, with D possibly being TRBD1 (6 bases). Germline lookup yields CDR1 MNHEY and CDR2 SVGAGI. Trimming removed 4 bases from V and 1 base from J, with 17 bases in between. CDR3 length: 16 amino acids. For the CDR3, the DNA is TGTGCCAGCAGTTCATCCGGGACAAATCCTTCCTACGAGCAGTACTTC. Its translation is CASSSSGTNPSYEQYF.

The chain combines TRBV10-2 with TRBJ1-2, with TRBD1 matching over 10 bases. The CDR3 contains 14 residues. V lost 8 bases, J lost 13 bases, and 16 bases stayed unmatched. The germline CDR1 and CDR2 sequences are WSHSY and SAAADI. Written as DNA, the CDR3 is TGCGCCAGCTCTTTAAGCGGGACAGGGGTCCAAGCCACCTTC. It codes for CASSLSGTGVQATF.

The table lists this clone with a count of one. The chain uses TRBV10-2 and TRBJ2-3, with 11 bases aligning to TRBD2. Germline CDR1 reads WSHSY; CDR2 reads SAAADI. The CDR3 has 16 amino acids. V shed 4 bases and J 4 bases; nucleotides not matched to a gene: 7. This chain's CDR3 is CASSALAGGPPDTQYF. The DNA of the CDR3 is TGCGCCAGCAGTGCCTTAGCGGGAGGGCCACCAGATACGCAGTATTTT.

This rearrangement joins TRBV5-4 to TRBJ2-5; 8 nucleotides match TRBD1. V lost 2 bases and J lost 5; bases outside the gene matches: 5. The germline CDR1 and CDR2 sequences are SGHNT and YYREEE (reference sequence). The CDR3 has 14 amino acids. The CDR3 region is CASSLQGVRETQYF. The CDR3, as DNA: TGTGCCAGCAGCTTACAGGGGGTTCGGGAGACCCAGTACTTC.

A note on this clone: Distinct nucleotide sequences in the sample also encode this CDR3. The chain is built from TRBV2 and TRBJ2-7, with TRBD1 matching over 12 bases. Germline-derived CDR1 and CDR2 are SNHLY and FYNNEI. V lost 4 bases and J lost 6; bases outside the gene matches: 1. The CDR3 consists of 13 residues. The DNA for the CDR3 is TGTGCCAGCAGTGGGGACAGGGGGCTCGAGCAGTACTTC. Translated, it gives CASSGDRGLEQYF.